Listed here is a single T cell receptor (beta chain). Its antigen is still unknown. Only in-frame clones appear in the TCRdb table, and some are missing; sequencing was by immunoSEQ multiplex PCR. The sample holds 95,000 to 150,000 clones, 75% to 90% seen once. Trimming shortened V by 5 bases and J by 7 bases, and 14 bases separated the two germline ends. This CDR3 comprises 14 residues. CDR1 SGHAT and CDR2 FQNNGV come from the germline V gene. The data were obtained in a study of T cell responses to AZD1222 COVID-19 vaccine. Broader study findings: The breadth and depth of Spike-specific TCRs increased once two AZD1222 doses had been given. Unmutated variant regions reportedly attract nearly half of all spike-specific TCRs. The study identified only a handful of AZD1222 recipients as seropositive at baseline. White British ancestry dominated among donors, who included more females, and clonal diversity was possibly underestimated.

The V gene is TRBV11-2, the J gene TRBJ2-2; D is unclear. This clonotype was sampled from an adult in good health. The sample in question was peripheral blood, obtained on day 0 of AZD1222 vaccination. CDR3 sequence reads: CASSTDPVSGELFF. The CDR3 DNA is TGTGCCAGCAGCACAGACCCGGTTAGCGGGGAGCTGTTTTTT.